The source of this TCR beta chain is a study of blood T cell repertoires in COVID-19. Study details: Researchers got acute and convalescent COVID-19 samples from the United States, Italy and Spain. From T cells, B-cell-depleted T cells, or PBMCs came the material, which was cDNA or gDNA.

Methods used by the authors: Cell counts per sample came from amplifying reference gene primers. Some clones are missing from TCRdb's copy, which holds only in-frame ones; the method was immunoSEQ multiplex PCR. The V and J calls and clone size are taken from that table; D and trimming were inferred from the DNA. The sample records 400,000 or so clones, 87% being singletons. The ends were cut back, 4 bases at V and 9 bases at J, with 16 bases in the middle. CDR1 KGHSH and CDR2 LQKENI come from the germline V gene. The CDR3 length is 14 residues. Participant reports of clinical history set cohort assignment. This clone was found once.

The V gene is TRBV18, the J gene TRBJ2-1; D is undetermined. Sequenced material: PBMCs or T cells enriched from blood (not recorded which). The TCR sequence derives from a middle-aged man in a cohort exposed to, infected with or recovered from COVID-19 (not recorded which). The DNA for the CDR3 is TGTGCCAGCTCACGGAGTAATTTATTAGCTGAGCAGTTCTTC. As protein: CASSRSNLLAEQFF.